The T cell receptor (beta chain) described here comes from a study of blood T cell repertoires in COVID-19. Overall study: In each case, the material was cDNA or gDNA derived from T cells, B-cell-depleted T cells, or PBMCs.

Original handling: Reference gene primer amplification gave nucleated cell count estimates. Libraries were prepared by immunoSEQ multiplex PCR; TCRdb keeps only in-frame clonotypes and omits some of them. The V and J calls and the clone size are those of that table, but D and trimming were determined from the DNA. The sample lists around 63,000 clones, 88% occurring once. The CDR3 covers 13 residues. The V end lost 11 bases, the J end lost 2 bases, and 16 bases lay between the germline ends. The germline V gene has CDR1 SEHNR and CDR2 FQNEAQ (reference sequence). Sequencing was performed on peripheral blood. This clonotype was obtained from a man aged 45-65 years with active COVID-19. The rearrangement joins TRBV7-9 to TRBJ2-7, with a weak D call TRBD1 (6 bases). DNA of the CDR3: TGTGCCGGGACAACGGGCCAACCCTACGAGCAGTACTTC. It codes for CAGTTGQPYEQYF.